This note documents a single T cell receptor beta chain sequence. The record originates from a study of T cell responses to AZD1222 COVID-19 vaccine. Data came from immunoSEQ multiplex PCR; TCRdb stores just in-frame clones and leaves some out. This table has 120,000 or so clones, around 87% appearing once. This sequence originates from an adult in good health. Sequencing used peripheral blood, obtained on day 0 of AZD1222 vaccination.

CDR3 in DNA: TGTGCCAGCAGCCTAGTTAATGGCGCCAGGTCAGACTATGGCTACACCTTC. Its protein product is CASSLVNGARSDYGYTF. This rearrangement joins TRBV7-2 to TRBJ1-2; no clear D. V was cut by 5 bases and J by 3 bases, with 22 bases left in between. The CDR3 runs 17 residues. The germline V gene encodes CDR1 SGHTA and CDR2 FQGNSA.